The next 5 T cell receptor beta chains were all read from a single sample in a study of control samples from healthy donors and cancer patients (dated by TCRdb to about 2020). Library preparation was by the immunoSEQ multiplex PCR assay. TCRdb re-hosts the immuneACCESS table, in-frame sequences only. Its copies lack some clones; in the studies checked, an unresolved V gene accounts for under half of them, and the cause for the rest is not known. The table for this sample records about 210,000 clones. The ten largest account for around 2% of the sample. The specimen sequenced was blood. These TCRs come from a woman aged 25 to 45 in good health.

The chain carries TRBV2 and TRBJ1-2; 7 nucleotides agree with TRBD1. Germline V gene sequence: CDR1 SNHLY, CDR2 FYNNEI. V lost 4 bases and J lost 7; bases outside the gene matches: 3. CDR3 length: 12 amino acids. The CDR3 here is CASSVGGLGYTF. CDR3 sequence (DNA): TGTGCCAGCAGTGTAGGGGGCCTTGGCTACACCTTC. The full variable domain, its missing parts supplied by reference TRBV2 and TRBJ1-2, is EPEVTQTPSHQVTQMGQEVILRCVPISNHLYFYWYRQILGQKVEFLVSFYNNEISEKSEIFDDQFSVERPDGSNFTLKIRSTKLEDSAMYFCASSVGGLGYTFGSGTRLTVV.

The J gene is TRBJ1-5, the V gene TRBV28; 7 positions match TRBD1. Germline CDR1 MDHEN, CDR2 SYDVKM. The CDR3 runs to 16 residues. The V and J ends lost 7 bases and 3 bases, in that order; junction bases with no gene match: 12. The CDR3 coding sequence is TGTGCCAGCATCTCCCCCGACAGGGCCCTCAATCAGCCCCAGCATTTT. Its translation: CASISPDRALNQPQHF.

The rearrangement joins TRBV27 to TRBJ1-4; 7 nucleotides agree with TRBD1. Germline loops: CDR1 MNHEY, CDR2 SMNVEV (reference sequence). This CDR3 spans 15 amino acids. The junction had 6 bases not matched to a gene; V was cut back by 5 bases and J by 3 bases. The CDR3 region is CASSIAGQSNEKLFF. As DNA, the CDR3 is TGTGCCAGCAGTATAGCGGGACAGTCTAATGAAAAACTGTTTTTT.

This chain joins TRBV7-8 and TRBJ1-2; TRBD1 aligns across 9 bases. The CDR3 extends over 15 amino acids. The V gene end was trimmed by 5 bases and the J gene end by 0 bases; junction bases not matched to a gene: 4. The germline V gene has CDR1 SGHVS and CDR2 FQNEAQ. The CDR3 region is CASSPQGAANYGYTF. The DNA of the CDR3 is TGTGCCAGCAGCCCACAGGGGGCCGCTAACTATGGCTACACCTTC. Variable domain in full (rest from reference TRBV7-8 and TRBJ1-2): GAGVSQSPRYKVAKRGQDVALRCDPISGHVSLFWYQQALGQGPEFLTYFQNEAQLDKSGLPSDRFFAERPEGSVSTLKIQRTQQEDSAVYLCASSPQGAANYGYTFGSGTRLTVV.

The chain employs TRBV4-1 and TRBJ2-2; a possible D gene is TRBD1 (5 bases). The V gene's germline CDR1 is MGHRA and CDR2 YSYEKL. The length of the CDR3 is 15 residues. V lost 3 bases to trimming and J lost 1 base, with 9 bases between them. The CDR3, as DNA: TGCGCCAGCAGCCAGCGCCAGGGGAACACCGGGGAGCTGTTTTTT. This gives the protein CASSQRQGNTGELFF.